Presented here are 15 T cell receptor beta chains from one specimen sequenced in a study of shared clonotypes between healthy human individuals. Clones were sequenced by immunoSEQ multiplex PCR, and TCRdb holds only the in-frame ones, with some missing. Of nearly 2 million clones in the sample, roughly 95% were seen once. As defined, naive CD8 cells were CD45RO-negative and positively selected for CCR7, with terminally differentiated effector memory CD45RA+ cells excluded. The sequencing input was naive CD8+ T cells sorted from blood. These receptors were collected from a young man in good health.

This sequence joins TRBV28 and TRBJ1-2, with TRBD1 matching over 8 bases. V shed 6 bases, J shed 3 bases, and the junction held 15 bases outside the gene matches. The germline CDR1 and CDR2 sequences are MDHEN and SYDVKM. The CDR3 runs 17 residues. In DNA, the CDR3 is TGTGCCAGCAGCTTCCGGACAGGGCAACACTATGACTATGGCTACACCTTC. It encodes CASSFRTGQHYDYGYTF.

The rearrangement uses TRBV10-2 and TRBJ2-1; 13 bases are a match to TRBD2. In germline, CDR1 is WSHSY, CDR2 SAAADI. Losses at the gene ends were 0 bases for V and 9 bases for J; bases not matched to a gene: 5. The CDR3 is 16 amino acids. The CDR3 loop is CASSESPGLAGLEQFF. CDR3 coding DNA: TGCGCCAGCAGTGAGTCGCCGGGACTAGCGGGACTTGAGCAGTTCTTC.

CDR3 residues: CASSVWAGQEETQYF. The CDR3 DNA follows: TGTGCCAGCAGTGTCTGGGCAGGGCAAGAAGAGACCCAGTACTTC. The V gene is TRBV6-1, the J gene TRBJ2-5; possibly TRBD1 for D (5 bases). The CDR3 spans 15 residues. Germline V gene data show CDR1 as MNHNS and CDR2 as SASEGT. Trimming shortened V by 4 bases and J by 3 bases, and 15 bases separated the two germline ends.

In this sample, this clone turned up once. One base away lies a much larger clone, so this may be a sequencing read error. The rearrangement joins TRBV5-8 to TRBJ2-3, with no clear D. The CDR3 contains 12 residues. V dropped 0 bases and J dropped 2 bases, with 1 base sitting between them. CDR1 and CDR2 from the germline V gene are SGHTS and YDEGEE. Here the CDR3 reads CASSLATDTQYF. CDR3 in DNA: TGTGCCAGCAGCTTGGCCACAGATACGCAGTATTTT. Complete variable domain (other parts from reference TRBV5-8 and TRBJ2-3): EAGVTQSPTHLIKTRGQQATLRCSPISGHTSVYWYQQALGLGLQFLLWYDEGEERNRGNFPPRFSGRQFPNYSSELNVNALELEDSALYLCASSLATDTQYFGPGTRLTVL.

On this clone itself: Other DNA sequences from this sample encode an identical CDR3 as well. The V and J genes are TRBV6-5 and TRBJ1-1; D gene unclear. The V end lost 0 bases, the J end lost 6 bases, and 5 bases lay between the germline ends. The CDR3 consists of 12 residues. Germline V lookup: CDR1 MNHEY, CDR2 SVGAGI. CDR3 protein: CASSYSGAEAFF. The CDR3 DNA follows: TGTGCCAGCAGTTACTCCGGCGCTGAAGCTTTCTTT.

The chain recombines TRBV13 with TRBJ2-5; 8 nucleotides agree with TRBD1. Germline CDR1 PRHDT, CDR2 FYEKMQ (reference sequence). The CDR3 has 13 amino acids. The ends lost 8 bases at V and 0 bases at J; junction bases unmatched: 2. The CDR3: CASAGQDQETQYF. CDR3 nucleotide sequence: TGTGCCAGCGCGGGACAGGACCAAGAGACCCAGTACTTC.

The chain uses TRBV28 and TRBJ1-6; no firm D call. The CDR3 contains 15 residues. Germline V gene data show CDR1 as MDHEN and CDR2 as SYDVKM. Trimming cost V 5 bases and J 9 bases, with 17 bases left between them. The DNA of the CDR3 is TGTGCCAGCAGTCCTGTTGAGTACACGGGTTCACCCCTCCACTTT. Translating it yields CASSPVEYTGSPLHF.

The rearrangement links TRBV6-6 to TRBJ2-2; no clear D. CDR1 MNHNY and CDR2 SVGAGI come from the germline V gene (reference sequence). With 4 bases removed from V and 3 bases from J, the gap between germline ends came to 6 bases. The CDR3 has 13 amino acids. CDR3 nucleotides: TGTGCCAGCAGTTCCCCAGACACCGGGGAGCTGTTTTTT. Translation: CASSSPDTGELFF.

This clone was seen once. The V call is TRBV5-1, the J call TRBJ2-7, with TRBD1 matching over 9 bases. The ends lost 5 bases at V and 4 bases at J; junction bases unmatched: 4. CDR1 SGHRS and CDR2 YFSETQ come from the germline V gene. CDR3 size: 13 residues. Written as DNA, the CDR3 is TGCGCCAGCAGGTGGACAGGGGAATACGAGCAGTACTTC. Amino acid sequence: CASRWTGEYEQYF.

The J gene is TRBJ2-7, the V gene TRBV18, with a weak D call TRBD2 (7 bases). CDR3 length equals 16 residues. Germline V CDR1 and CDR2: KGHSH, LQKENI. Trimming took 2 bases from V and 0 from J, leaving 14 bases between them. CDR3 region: CASSPDSGGVSYEQYF. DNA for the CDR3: TGTGCCAGCTCACCAGATTCGGGGGGCGTCTCCTACGAGCAGTACTTC.

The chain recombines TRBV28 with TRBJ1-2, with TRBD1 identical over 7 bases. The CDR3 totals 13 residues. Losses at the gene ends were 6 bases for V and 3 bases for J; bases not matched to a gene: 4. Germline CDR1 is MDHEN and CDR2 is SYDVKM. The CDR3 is CASRPGTDYGYTF. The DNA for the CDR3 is TGTGCCAGCAGACCCGGGACAGACTATGGCTACACCTTC.

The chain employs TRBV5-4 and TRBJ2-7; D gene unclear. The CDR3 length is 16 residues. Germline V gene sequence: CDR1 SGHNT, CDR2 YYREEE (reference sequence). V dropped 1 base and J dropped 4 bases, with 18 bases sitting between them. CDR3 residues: CASSLFNLFGNYEQYF. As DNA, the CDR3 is TGTGCCAGCAGCTTGTTTAATCTCTTTGGGAATTACGAGCAGTACTTC.

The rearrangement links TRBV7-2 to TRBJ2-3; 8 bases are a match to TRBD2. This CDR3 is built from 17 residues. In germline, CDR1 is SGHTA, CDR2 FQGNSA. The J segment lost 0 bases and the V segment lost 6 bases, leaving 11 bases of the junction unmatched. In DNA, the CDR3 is TGTGCCAGCAGTATCGAAATTAGCGGGATGAGCACAGATACGCAGTATTTT. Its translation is CASSIEISGMSTDTQYF.

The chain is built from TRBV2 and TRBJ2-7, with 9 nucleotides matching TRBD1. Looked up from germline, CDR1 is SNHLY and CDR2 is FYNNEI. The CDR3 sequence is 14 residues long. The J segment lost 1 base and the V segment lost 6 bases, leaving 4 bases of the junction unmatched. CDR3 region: CASRGTGSSYEQYF. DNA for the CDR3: TGTGCCAGCAGAGGGACAGGGAGTTCCTACGAGCAGTACTTC.

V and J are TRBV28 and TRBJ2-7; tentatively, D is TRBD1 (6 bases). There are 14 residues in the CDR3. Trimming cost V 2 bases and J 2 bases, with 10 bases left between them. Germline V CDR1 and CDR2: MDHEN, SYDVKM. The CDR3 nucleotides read TGTGCCAGCAGTTTAAGGGGGATCACCTACGAGCAGTACTTC. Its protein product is CASSLRGITYEQYF.